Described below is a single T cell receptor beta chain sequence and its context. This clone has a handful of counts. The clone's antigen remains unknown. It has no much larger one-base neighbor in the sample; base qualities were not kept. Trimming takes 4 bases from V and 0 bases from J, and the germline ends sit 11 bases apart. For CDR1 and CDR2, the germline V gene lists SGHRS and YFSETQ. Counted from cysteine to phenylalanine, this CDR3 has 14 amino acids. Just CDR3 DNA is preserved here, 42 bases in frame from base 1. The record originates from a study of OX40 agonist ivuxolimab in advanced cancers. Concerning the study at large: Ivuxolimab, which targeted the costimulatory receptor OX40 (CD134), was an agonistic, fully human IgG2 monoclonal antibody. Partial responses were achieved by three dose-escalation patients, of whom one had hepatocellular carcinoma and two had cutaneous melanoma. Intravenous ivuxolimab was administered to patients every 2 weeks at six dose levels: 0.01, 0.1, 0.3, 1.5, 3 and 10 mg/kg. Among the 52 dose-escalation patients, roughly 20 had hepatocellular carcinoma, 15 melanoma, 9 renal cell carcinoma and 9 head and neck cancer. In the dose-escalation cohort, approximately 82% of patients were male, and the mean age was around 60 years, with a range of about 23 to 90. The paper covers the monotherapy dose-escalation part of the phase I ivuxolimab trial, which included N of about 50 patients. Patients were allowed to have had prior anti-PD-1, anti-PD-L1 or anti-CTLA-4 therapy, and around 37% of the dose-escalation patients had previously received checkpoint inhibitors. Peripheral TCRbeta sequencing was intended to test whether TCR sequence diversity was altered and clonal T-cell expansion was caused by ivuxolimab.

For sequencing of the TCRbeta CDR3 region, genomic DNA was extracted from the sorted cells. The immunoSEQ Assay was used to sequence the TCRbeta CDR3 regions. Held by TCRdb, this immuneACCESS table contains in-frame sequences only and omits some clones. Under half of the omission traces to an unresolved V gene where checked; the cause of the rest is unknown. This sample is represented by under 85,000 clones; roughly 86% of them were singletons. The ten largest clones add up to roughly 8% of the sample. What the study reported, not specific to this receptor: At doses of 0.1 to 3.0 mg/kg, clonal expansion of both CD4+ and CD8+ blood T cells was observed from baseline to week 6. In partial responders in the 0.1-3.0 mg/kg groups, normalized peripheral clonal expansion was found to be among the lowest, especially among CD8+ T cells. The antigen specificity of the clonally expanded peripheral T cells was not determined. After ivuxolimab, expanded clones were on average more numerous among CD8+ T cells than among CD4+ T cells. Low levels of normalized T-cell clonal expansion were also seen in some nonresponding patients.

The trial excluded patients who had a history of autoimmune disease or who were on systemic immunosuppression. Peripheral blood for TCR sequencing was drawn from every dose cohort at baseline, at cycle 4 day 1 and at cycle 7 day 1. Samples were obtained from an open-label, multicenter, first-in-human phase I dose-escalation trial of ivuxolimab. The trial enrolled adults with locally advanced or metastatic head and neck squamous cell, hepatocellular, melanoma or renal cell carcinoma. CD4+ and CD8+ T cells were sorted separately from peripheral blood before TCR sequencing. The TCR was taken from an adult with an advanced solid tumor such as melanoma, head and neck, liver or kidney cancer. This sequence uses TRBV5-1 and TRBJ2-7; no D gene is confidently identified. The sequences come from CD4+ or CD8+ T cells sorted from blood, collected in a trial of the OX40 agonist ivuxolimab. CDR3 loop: CASSAGPSSYEQYF. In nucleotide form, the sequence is TGCGCCAGCAGCGCCGGACCAAGCTCCTACGAGCAGTACTTC.